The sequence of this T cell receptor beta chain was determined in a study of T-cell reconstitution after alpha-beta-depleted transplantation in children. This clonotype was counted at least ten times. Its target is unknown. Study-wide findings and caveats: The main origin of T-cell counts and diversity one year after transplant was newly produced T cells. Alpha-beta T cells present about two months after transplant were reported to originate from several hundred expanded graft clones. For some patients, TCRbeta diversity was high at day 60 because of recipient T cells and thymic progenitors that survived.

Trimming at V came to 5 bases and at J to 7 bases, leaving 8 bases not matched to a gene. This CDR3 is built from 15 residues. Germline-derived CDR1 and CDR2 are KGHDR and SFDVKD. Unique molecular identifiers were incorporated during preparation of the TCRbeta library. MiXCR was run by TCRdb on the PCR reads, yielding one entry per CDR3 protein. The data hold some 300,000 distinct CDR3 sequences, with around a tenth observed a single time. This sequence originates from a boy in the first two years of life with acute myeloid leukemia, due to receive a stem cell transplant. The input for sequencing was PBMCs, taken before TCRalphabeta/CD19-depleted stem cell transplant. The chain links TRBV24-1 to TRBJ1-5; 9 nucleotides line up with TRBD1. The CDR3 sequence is CATSGLTGGDQPQHF. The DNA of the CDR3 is TGTGCCACCAGTGGCCTGACAGGGGGAGACCAGCCCCAGCATTTT.